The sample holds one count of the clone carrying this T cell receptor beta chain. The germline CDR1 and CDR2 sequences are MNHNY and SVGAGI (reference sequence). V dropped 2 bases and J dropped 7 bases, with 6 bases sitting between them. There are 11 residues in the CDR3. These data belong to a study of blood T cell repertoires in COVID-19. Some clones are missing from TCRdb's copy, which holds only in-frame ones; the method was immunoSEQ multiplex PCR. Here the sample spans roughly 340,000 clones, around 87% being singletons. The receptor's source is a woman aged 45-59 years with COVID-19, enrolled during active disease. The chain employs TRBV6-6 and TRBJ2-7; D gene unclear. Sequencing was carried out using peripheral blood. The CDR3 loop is CASSYNREQYF. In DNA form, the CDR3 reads TGTGCCAGCAGTTACAATCGGGAGCAGTACTTC.